The T cell receptor (beta chain) under discussion was sequenced for a study of T cells in Graves' hyperthyroidism and ophthalmopathy. Amplified regions were TCR beta CDR3 sequences from RNA transcripts. When the TCR CDR3 underwent first-round RT-PCR, the HTBI primer set was used. TCRdb re-called the multiplex PCR reads through MiXCR, storing one row per CDR3 protein. The sample includes about 320,000 distinct CDR3 sequences, roughly 17% seen only once; the top ten take approximately 33%. V lost 1 base, J lost 4 bases, and 11 bases lay in between. This CDR3 region has 14 residues. CDR1 SGHNT and CDR2 YYREEE come from the germline V gene (reference sequence). Comment on this clonotype: Its antigen is as yet unknown.

Uncontrolled infection, other autoimmune disease, pregnancy or lactation led to exclusion. Regarding the study as a whole: Stable hyperthyroidism was separated from ophthalmopathy by a model based on 13 V-J features. Researchers found most expanded thyroid clonotypes above 0.001 in blood as well. The model's output predicted ophthalmopathy at a median of 6.5 months prior to onset.

The sample comprised blood. This chain joins TRBV5-4 and TRBJ2-5, with unresolved D. The sequence was collected from a man aged 25 to 40 with Graves' hyperthyroidism. The CDR3 is CASSLMVRRETQYF. DNA of the CDR3: TGTGCCAGCAGCTTGATGGTCCGAAGAGAGACCCAGTACTTC.